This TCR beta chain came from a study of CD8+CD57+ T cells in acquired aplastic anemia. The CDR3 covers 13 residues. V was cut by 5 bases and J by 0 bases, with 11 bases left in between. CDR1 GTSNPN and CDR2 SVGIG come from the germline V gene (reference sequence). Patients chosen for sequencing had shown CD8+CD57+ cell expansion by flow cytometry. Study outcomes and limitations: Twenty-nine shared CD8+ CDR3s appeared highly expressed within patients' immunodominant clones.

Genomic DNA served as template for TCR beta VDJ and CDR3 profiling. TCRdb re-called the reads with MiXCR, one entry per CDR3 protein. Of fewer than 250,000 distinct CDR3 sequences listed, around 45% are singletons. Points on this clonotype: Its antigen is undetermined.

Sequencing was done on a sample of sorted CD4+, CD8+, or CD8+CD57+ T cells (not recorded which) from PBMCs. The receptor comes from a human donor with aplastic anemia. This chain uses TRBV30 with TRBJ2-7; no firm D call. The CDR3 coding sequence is TGTGCCTGGGTGAGGTTATCCTCCTACGAGCAGTACTTC. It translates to CAWVRLSSYEQYF.